Presented here are 16 T cell receptor beta chains from one specimen sequenced in a study of shared clonotypes between healthy human individuals. Clones were read by immunoSEQ multiplex PCR, and TCRdb kept only the in-frame ones, dropping some. The data contain 950,000 to 1,100,000 clones, about 76% of them singletons. What was sequenced was memory CD4+ T cells sorted from blood. Documented subset: CD45RA-negative fraction. These TCRs come from a man between 18 and 29 years old in good health.

The chain couples TRBV2 to TRBJ2-2, with D possibly TRBD2 on 5 matching bases. Germline V gives CDR1 SNHLY, CDR2 FYNNEI. The CDR3 spans 15 residues. The V end lost 1 base, the J end lost 3 bases, and 9 bases lay between the germline ends. The CDR3 coding sequence is TGTGCCAGCAGTGAAGTGGGGAGCTACACCGGGGAGCTGTTTTTT. It codes for CASSEVGSYTGELFF.

This rearrangement joins TRBV2 to TRBJ2-3; maybe TRBD1 (6 bases). This CDR3 spans 14 amino acids. In germline, CDR1 is SNHLY, CDR2 FYNNEI. The V end lost 3 bases, the J end lost 6 bases, and 13 bases lay between the germline ends. The CDR3 coding sequence is TGTGCCAGCAGTGAGACAGGATTTTTGGATACGCAGTATTTT. Translating gives CASSETGFLDTQYF.

The chain uses TRBV7-8 and TRBJ2-7; 7 positions match TRBD1. Per the germline V gene, CDR1 is SGHVS and CDR2 is FQNEAQ. This CDR3 is built from 13 residues. V trimming: 5 bases; J trimming: 3 bases; junction bases outside the gene matches: 4. The CDR3 loop reads CASSRSGGYEQYF. The CDR3 bases are TGTGCCAGCAGCCGGTCAGGGGGCTACGAGCAGTACTTC.

The genes are TRBV5-6 and TRBJ2-7; D unresolved. Trimming removed 4 bases from V and 0 bases from J, with 14 bases in between. Germline-derived CDR1 and CDR2 are SGHDT and YYEEEE. The CDR3 is 15 amino acids. DNA of the CDR3: TGTGCCAGCAGCCCCAAGCTAGAAAGCTCCTACGAGCAGTACTTC. It translates to CASSPKLESSYEQYF.

The chain couples TRBV30 to TRBJ1-6; TRBD1 agrees at 10 bases. Per germline, CDR1 GTSNPN and CDR2 SVGIG (reference sequence). This CDR3 comprises 12 residues. V lost 5 bases and J lost 9; bases outside the gene matches: 1. DNA of the CDR3: TGTGCCTGGGGGACAGGGGTTTCACCCCTCCACTTT. Protein sequence: CAWGTGVSPLHF.

This clone appeared a few times. The rearrangement joins TRBV19 to TRBJ1-6, with D unclear. This CDR3 is 12 amino acids long. The V gene's germline CDR1 is LNHDA and CDR2 SQIVND (reference sequence). The V end lost 3 bases, the J end lost 11 bases, and 8 bases lay between the germline ends. The CDR3 is CASSIPPAPLHF. In DNA form, the CDR3 reads TGTGCCAGTAGTATCCCGCCGGCACCCCTCCACTTT.

The J gene is TRBJ2-7, the V gene TRBV11-2; 11 bases map to TRBD2. The CDR3 runs 14 residues. Unmatched junction bases numbered 3, after V lost 5 bases and J lost 3 bases. The germline gives CDR1 SGHAT, CDR2 FQNNGV. The CDR3 is CASSIGTSGYEQYF. The CDR3 DNA is TGTGCCAGCAGCATCGGGACTAGCGGCTACGAGCAGTACTTC.

This chain joins TRBV9 and TRBJ1-6, with D tentatively TRBD1 (6 bases). CDR1 and CDR2 from the germline V gene are SGDLS and YYNGEE. This CDR3 is 18 amino acids long. V lost 3 bases to trimming and J lost 5 bases, with 21 bases between them. CDR3 nucleotide sequence: TGTGCCAGCAGCGCCGGTCAGGGGACTTCAAGGGATAATTCACCCCTCCACTTT. It encodes CASSAGQGTSRDNSPLHF. The whole variable domain, filled in from reference TRBV9 and TRBJ1-6, reads DSGVTQTPKHLITATGQRVTLRCSPRSGDLSVYWYQQSLDQGLQFLIQYYNGEERAKGNILERFSAQQFPDLHSELNLSSLELGDSALYFCASSAGQGTSRDNSPLHFGNGTRLTVT.

The CDR3 loop reads CASSLAVETQYF. CDR3 coding DNA: TGTGCCAGCAGCTTAGCGGTTGAGACCCAGTACTTC. The chain recombines TRBV7-2 with TRBJ2-5; D call uncertain. This CDR3 spans 12 amino acids. Germline values: CDR1 SGHTA, CDR2 FQGNSA. V lost 0 bases to trimming and J lost 5 bases, with 4 bases between them.

The chain employs TRBV5-6 and TRBJ2-3; possible D gene TRBD2, 7 bases. The CDR3 contains 16 residues. V was pared by 0 bases and J by 2 bases, with 13 bases between. Germline CDR1 and CDR2: SGHDT and YYEEEE. CDR3 protein: CASSLVAGAFTDTQYF. The CDR3 coding sequence is TGTGCCAGCAGCTTGGTGGCGGGGGCCTTCACAGATACGCAGTATTTT.

The chain uses TRBV10-1 and TRBJ2-1; 7 nucleotides agree with TRBD2. The CDR3 is 14 amino acids. CDR1 and CDR2 (germline): WNHNN, SYGVQD (reference sequence). V shed 3 bases and J 5 bases; nucleotides not matched to a gene: 4. CDR3 residues: CASSDMGGNNEQFF. The DNA for the CDR3 is TGCGCCAGCAGTGATATGGGAGGGAACAATGAGCAGTTCTTC.

V gene TRBV5-6 combines with J gene TRBJ2-3; D unclear. Germline lookup yields CDR1 SGHDT and CDR2 YYEEEE. Trimming took off 3 bases at V and 0 bases at J, with 11 bases between the two ends. The CDR3 is 15 residues long. CDR3 sequence (DNA): TGTGCCAGCAGCTCTCGGAGATTAAGCACAGATACGCAGTATTTT. Protein: CASSSRRLSTDTQYF.

In the case of this clone: Other nucleotide sequences in the sample specify the same CDR3. This chain's CDR3 is CAWRIGSSYEQYF. CDR3 DNA sequence: TGTGCCTGGAGGATCGGCAGTTCCTACGAGCAGTACTTC. The rearrangement uses TRBV30 and TRBJ2-7; D is undetermined. The CDR3 runs to 13 residues. The germline CDR1 and CDR2 sequences are GTSNPN and SVGIG (reference sequence). Deletions cut 3 bases from V and 1 base from J, with 10 bases between.

The chain carries TRBV10-3 and TRBJ2-1; unclear D gene. The CDR3 totals 13 residues. Germline V lookup: CDR1 ENHRY, CDR2 SYGVKD. Trimming shortened V by 3 bases and J by 12 bases, and 15 bases separated the two germline ends. CDR3 protein: CAISDPYALGQFF. As DNA, the CDR3 is TGTGCCATCAGTGATCCCTATGCCTTGGGGCAGTTCTTC.

The rearrangement joins TRBV2 to TRBJ2-2; 7 nucleotides line up with TRBD2. Germline V gene lookup returns CDR1 SNHLY and CDR2 FYNNEI. V lost 6 bases to trimming and J lost 3 bases; unmatched junction nucleotides: 7. The CDR3 loop spans 15 amino acids. CDR3 sequence reads: CASSDYGLDTGELFF. The CDR3 region has the DNA TGTGCCAGCAGCGACTATGGACTAGACACCGGGGAGCTGTTTTTT.

About this clone itself: Other DNA sequences in the same sample also yield this CDR3. The chain is built from TRBV6-5 and TRBJ2-7; the D call may be TRBD1 or TRBD2 (5 bases each). CDR3 length: 14 residues. CDR1 and CDR2 (germline): MNHEY, SVGAGI. V was shortened by 6 bases and J by 4 bases, with 16 bases between the two germline ends. The CDR3 loop is CASSPEEGPYEQYF. CDR3 nucleotide sequence: TGTGCCAGCAGCCCCGAAGAGGGACCATACGAGCAGTACTTC.